The present T cell receptor (beta chain) was sequenced within a study of blood T cell repertoires in COVID-19. This clone appeared once. Sequencing used immunoSEQ multiplex PCR; TCRdb keeps in-frame clones, though not all of them. This sample carries around 200,000 clones, roughly 86% of them seen once, and the ten largest clones take about 5.6%. Germline V gives CDR1 MDHEN, CDR2 SYDVKM. Trimming took off 8 bases at V and 2 bases at J, with 7 bases between the two ends. The CDR3 spans 11 residues. The source is a man in his forties with acute COVID-19. The chain carries TRBV28 and TRBJ2-7; the D is unclear. The sequencing input was PBMCs or T cells enriched from blood (not recorded which). CDR3 DNA: TGTGCCAGCCTCAGTCCCTACGAGCAGTACTTC. Protein product: CASLSPYEQYF.